This TCR beta chain emerged from a study of shared clonotypes between healthy human individuals. The CDR3 has 15 residues. The junction had 6 bases not matched to a gene; V was cut back by 6 bases and J by 1 base. The germline V gene has CDR1 SNHLY and CDR2 FYNNEI. DNA at 200 ng, approximately 30,000 T cell genomes, went into sorted-subset replicate PCRs. Sequencing used immunoSEQ multiplex PCR; TCRdb keeps in-frame clones, though not all of them. Of 2 million to 3 million clones listed, just over 90% are singletons. This clone was seen once. The rearrangement uses TRBV2 and TRBJ2-7, with 10 bases lining up with TRBD1. The source of this sequence is a man aged 18 to 35 in good health. The sequenced sample was naive CD4+ T cells sorted from blood. The subset denotes: CD45RA+ positively selected. CDR3 in DNA: TGTGCCAGCAGCATAAGACAGGGGGCTTCCTACGAGCAGTACTTC. This sequence encodes CASSIRQGASYEQYF. Using reference TRBV2 and TRBJ2-7 for the parts outside the CDR3, the full variable domain is EPEVTQTPSHQVTQMGQEVILRCVPISNHLYFYWYRQILGQKVEFLVSFYNNEISEKSEIFDDQFSVERPDGSNFTLKIRSTKLEDSAMYFCASSIRQGASYEQYFGPGTRLTVT.